This is a list of T cell receptor beta chains from one sample in a study of T cell responses to AZD1222 COVID-19 vaccine. Measured with immunoSEQ multiplex PCR; TCRdb has only the in-frame clones, and not every one. The table records about 66,000 clones, over 80% of them present only once. The material sequenced was peripheral blood, taken 28 days after the second dose of the MenACWY control vaccine. Receptors originate from an adult who received the MenACWY meningococcal vaccine as a control. Both conserved end residues are part of each CDR3. D genes are given only for firm matches. For some rows the clone size is stated as once, few or many, or as a class when expanded; others skip it.

NA	17	TRBV4-1	TRBJ1-1	NA	CASSPTKARRLNTEAFF	TGCGCCAGCAGCCCGACCAAGGCGAGACGGTTGAACACTGAAGCTTTCTTT
NA	15	TRBV30	TRBJ2-7	TRBD2	CAWTLGRGGSYEQYF	TGTGCCTGGACCCTAGGGAGGGGCGGATCCTACGAGCAGTACTTC
NA	12	TRBV10-1	TRBJ2-7	NA	CASSEGSYEQYF	TGCGCCAGCAGTGAGGGTTCCTACGAGCAGTACTTC
NA	16	TRBV6-5	TRBJ2-7	TRBD1	CASSYADREGVYEQYF	TGTGCCAGCAGTTACGCCGACAGGGAAGGGGTGTACGAGCAGTACTTC
NA	13	TRBV30	TRBJ1-1	NA	CAWSVGTNTEAFF	TGTGCCTGGAGTGTGGGGACGAACACTGAAGCTTTCTTT
NA	13	TRBV5-4	TRBJ2-1	NA	CASSSPPFNEQFF	TGTGCCAGCAGCTCTCCCCCATTCAATGAGCAGTTCTTC
NA	13	TRBV10-1	TRBJ1-1	TRBD1	CASMDRENTEAFF	TGCGCCAGCATGGACAGGGAGAACACTGAAGCTTTCTTT
NA	13	TRBV6-1	TRBJ2-7	NA	CASSEWTYGEQYF	TGTGCCAGCAGTGAATGGACATACGGCGAGCAGTACTTC
NA	16	TRBV5-4	TRBJ1-2	TRBD1	CASSFAGQGANYGYTF	TGTGCCAGCAGCTTCGCGGGACAGGGGGCGAACTATGGCTACACCTTC
NA	15	TRBV29-1	TRBJ2-7	TRBD2	CSVEGPSGVPYEQYF	TGCAGCGTTGAAGGGCCTAGCGGTGTACCCTACGAGCAGTACTTC
NA	18	TRBV3-1/TRBV3-2	TRBJ2-3	NA	CASSQFFGQGGITDTQYF	TGTGCCAGCAGCCAGTTTTTTGGTCAGGGGGGAATCACAGATACGCAGTATTTT
NA	16	TRBV7-2	TRBJ2-3	NA	CASSPTRGRGADTQYF	TGTGCCAGCAGCCCAACCCGGGGCAGGGGCGCAGATACGCAGTATTTT
NA	13	TRBV19	TRBJ1-2	NA	CASSSSRSYGYTF	TGTGCCAGTAGTAGTAGTCGGAGCTATGGCTACACCTTC
NA	17	TRBV21-1	TRBJ1-4	NA	CASSSQPQRQGNEKLFF	TGTGCCAGCAGCAGCCAACCTCAGCGCCAGGGGAATGAAAAACTGTTTTTT
NA	19	TRBV10-3	TRBJ2-3	TRBD1	CAISDPQLGADRAVDTQYF	TGTGCCATCAGTGACCCCCAGCTAGGGGCGGACAGGGCAGTAGATACGCAGTATTTT
NA	14	TRBV4-1	TRBJ2-7	NA	CASSQEAWTHEQYF	TGCGCCAGCAGCCAAGAGGCCTGGACTCACGAGCAGTACTTC
few	14	TRBV6-1	TRBJ1-5	NA	CASSEGAFGQPQHF	TGTGCCAGCAGTGAGGGGGCCTTCGGGCAGCCCCAGCATTTT
once	13	TRBV19	TRBJ1-1	NA	CASIAVGRTEAFF	TGTGCCAGTATAGCGGTGGGGAGGACTGAAGCTTTCTTT
NA	14	TRBV18	TRBJ2-1	NA	CASSRISQGNEQFF	TGTGCCAGCTCACGGATTTCGCAGGGGAATGAGCAGTTCTTC
NA	14	TRBV29-1	TRBJ1-3	NA	CSVGAPGLGNTIYF	TGCAGCGTCGGGGCCCCGGGGTTAGGAAACACCATATATTTT
NA	15	TRBV6-1	TRBJ2-7	TRBD1	CASSEQGQGAYEQYF	TGTGCCAGCAGTGAACAAGGACAGGGGGCCTACGAGCAGTACTTC
NA	15	TRBV15	TRBJ2-7	NA	CATSIERDPYNEQYF	TGTGCCACCAGCATAGAGAGGGACCCCTACAACGAGCAGTACTTC
NA	17	TRBV2	TRBJ2-3	TRBD2	CASSPTSGRITTDTQYF	TGTGCCAGCAGTCCTACTAGCGGGAGGATTACAACAGATACGCAGTATTTT
NA	16	TRBV6-6	TRBJ2-5	TRBD1	CASSYQQGALGETQYF	TGTGCCAGCAGTTACCAACAGGGGGCATTAGGGGAGACCCAGTACTTC
NA	17	TRBV12-5	TRBJ2-1	TRBD1	CASGFNLGQGPRSEQFF	TGTGCTAGTGGTTTCAACCTGGGACAGGGGCCACGGAGTGAGCAGTTCTTC
NA	14	TRBV28	TRBJ1-5	TRBD1	CASSLSRGVQPQHF	TGTGCCAGCAGTTTGAGCAGGGGGGTACAGCCCCAGCATTTT
NA	15	TRBV19	TRBJ1-5	NA	CASTGRGVGGQPQHF	TGTGCCAGTACAGGTCGAGGGGTAGGTGGTCAGCCCCAGCATTTT
NA	16	TRBV28	TRBJ2-5	TRBD2	CASSTRTSGRRETQYF	TGTGCCAGCAGTACACGGACTAGCGGGAGGAGAGAGACCCAGTACTTC
NA	17	TRBV6-2/TRBV6-3	TRBJ1-5	NA	CASSEEVRILRDQPQHF	TGTGCCAGCAGTGAGGAGGTCAGGATCCTTCGAGATCAGCCCCAGCATTTT
NA	16	TRBV5-4	TRBJ2-5	NA	CASSSGGTNGKETQYF	TGTGCCAGCAGCTCCGGGGGGACAAATGGAAAAGAGACCCAGTACTTC
NA	15	TRBV27	TRBJ1-2	NA	CASSLVKGAEYGYTF	TGTGCCAGCAGTTTAGTCAAAGGGGCTGAATATGGCTACACCTTC
NA	13	TRBV30	TRBJ2-7	NA	CAWSLSGEGGQYF	TGTGCCTGGAGCCTCTCAGGGGAAGGGGGGCAGTACTTC
NA	11	TRBV30	TRBJ1-2	NA	CAWSVTFGYTF	TGTGCCTGGAGTGTAACATTTGGCTACACCTTC
NA	13	TRBV30	TRBJ2-5	TRBD2	CAWSVSSGETQYF	TGTGCCTGGAGTGTATCTAGCGGAGAGACCCAGTACTTC
NA	14	TRBV6-5	TRBJ2-4	NA	CASAGTERGNIQYF	TGTGCCAGCGCTGGGACGGAAAGGGGAAACATTCAGTACTTC
NA	14	TRBV6-5	TRBJ1-1	NA	CASSSGSLYTEAFF	TGTGCCAGCAGTTCAGGGTCATTGTACACTGAAGCTTTCTTT
NA	14	TRBV18	TRBJ2-7	TRBD1	CASSPQAGGYEQYF	TGTGCCAGCTCACCACAGGCAGGGGGCTACGAGCAGTACTTC
NA	17	TRBV3-1/TRBV3-2	TRBJ2-1	NA	CASSRSFPVSGYNEQFF	TGTGCCAGCAGCCGATCATTTCCCGTAAGCGGCTACAATGAGCAGTTCTTC
NA	15	TRBV27	TRBJ1-4	TRBD1	CASSLLGTGGEKLFF	TGTGCCAGCAGCCTCCTCGGGACAGGGGGTGAAAAACTGTTTTTT
NA	15	TRBV5-1	TRBJ2-1	NA	CASSLSLQTYNEQFF	TGCGCCAGCAGCTTGTCCCTACAGACATACAATGAGCAGTTCTTC
NA	12	TRBV9	TRBJ2-7	NA	CASGATPWEQYF	TGTGCCAGTGGGGCGACCCCTTGGGAGCAGTACTTC
once	11	TRBV6-8	TRBJ1-4	NA	CASIGREKLFF	TGTGCCAGCATAGGGAGGGAAAAACTGTTTTTT
NA	18	TRBV6-2/TRBV6-3	TRBJ1-6	TRBD1	CASSYPGQGSSYNSPLHF	TGTGCCAGCAGTTATCCGGGACAGGGGAGCTCCTATAATTCACCCCTCCACTTT
NA	13	TRBV9	TRBJ1-1	NA	CASRGDSNTEAFF	TGTGCCAGCAGGGGGGACTCGAACACTGAAGCTTTCTTT
NA	15	TRBV7-2	TRBJ2-7	TRBD2	CASSSGTSGRGEQYF	TGTGCCAGCAGCTCCGGGACTAGCGGGAGGGGCGAGCAGTACTTC
NA	14	TRBV11-3	TRBJ2-7	NA	CASSLKNRPSEQYF	TGTGCCAGCAGCTTAAAGAACAGACCATCCGAGCAGTACTTC
NA	15	TRBV19	TRBJ2-5	TRBD2	CASSMGLAGGETQYF	TGTGCCAGTAGTATGGGGCTAGCGGGAGGAGAGACCCAGTACTTC
NA	16	TRBV5-1	TRBJ2-1	TRBD2	CASSFGLAGGAHEQFF	TGCGCCAGCAGCTTTGGACTAGCGGGAGGAGCCCATGAGCAGTTCTTC
few	12	TRBV5-1	TRBJ1-2	NA	CASSSTNYGYTF	TGCGCCAGCAGCTCTACTAACTATGGCTACACCTTC
NA	15	TRBV5-4	TRBJ2-7	TRBD2	CASSPLAGGSYEQYF	TGTGCCAGCAGTCCACTAGCGGGAGGCTCCTACGAGCAGTACTTC
NA	20	TRBV24-1	TRBJ2-1	TRBD2	CATSESPGREGPHSYNEQFF	TGTGCCACCAGTGAAAGTCCGGGGCGGGAGGGTCCTCACTCCTACAATGAGCAGTTCTTC
NA	15	TRBV10-1	TRBJ2-1	NA	CASQPGPHRDNEQFF	TGCGCCAGCCAACCGGGACCCCACCGAGACAATGAGCAGTTCTTC
NA	15	TRBV19	TRBJ1-4	NA	CASSIPSGGREKLFF	TGTGCCAGTAGTATTCCCAGCGGGGGGCGCGAAAAACTGTTTTTT
NA	15	TRBV7-9	TRBJ2-2	NA	CASSLGQGGTGELFF	TGTGCCAGCAGCTTAGGACAGGGAGGAACCGGGGAGCTGTTTTTT
NA	17	TRBV12-2	TRBJ2-1	NA	CASRLTPRTSDYNEQFF	TGTGCAAGTCGCTTAACTCCCCGGACTAGCGACTACAATGAGCAGTTCTTC